The entry that follows covers one TCR beta chain sequence. It lacks a known antigen. One base away there is no much larger clone; base qualities are not given. V is reduced by 1 base and J by 3 bases, leaving a spacing of 12 bases between them. Including cysteine and phenylalanine, the CDR3 has 16 amino acids. Of all the DNA, just the CDR3 is kept, 48 bases in frame from base 1. Based on the germline V gene, the CDR1 and CDR2 sequences are SGHAT and FQNNGV. The donors were healthy, HIV-negative adults with no recently reported acute infections or vaccinations. Every donor was a Caucasian adult living in Nashville, Tennessee, USA. CD4+ T cells were enriched through magnetic negative selection, after which naive cells were positively selected on CD45RA and the remaining negative fraction served as the memory subset. Blood was collected by leukapheresis, and PBMCs were isolated by Ficoll-Histopaque density gradient centrifugation and then cryopreserved in liquid nitrogen vapor phase. Analytical flow cytometry was used to check the purity and quantity of every magnetically sorted T cell population. From each sorted fraction, genomic DNA was isolated and quantified by UV absorbance on a Nanodrop 2000c.

The sample belongs to a study of shared clonotypes between healthy human individuals (TCRdb year 2020). About the investigation overall: The cohort comprised a couple of women and a few men aged 18 to 49 years. For each donor, CD4 naive and CD4 memory were each run on three plates, CD8 naive on two plates, and CD8 memory on one plate. Blood TCR repertoires of a handful of healthy adults were deeply sequenced to estimate repertoire size and the extent of clonotype sharing between individuals. To increase sequencing depth and limit assay-specific biases, TCR repertoire library preparation and sequencing were carried out by different laboratories using diverse techniques. Each donor's leukapheresis produced roughly between roughly 0.94 and 9.5 billion PBMCs.

Broader findings and caveats from the paper: Clonotypes shared by all four sorted-subset donors showed higher generation probabilities than non-shared clonotypes. About 4.5% of naive CD4, 3.5% of naive CD8, 2.3% of memory CD4, and roughly 0.4% of memory CD8 clonotypes were shared across several donors. Incomplete sequencing was indicated by rarefaction of sorted-subset datasets, despite the large sequencing depth. Pairwise subsampling indicated that sequencing depth was expected to affect the degree of clonotype sharing among donors. Sampling was restricted to blood, and TCR repertoires in tissue are likely to differ from TCR repertoires in blood. Larger estimated clonotype richness was generally found for naive subsets than for memory subsets. The small number of donors limited the genetic and exposure-history diversity represented.

TCR CDR3 regions were amplified from genomic DNA by multiplex PCR using the deep immunoSEQ assay. For each cell subset, the extracted genomic DNA was distributed evenly across all wells of several immunoSEQ 96-well plates, and each plate served as one replicate. Each replicate PCR for sorted subsets received roughly 0.2 ug genomic DNA, equal to about 29,000 T cell genomes. The purified libraries were quantified using a Qubit 3.0 fluorometer, sized with a Bioanalyzer 2100, and then quantified again using the KAPA Library Quantification kit. A separate single-read 150-cycle Illumina NextSeq 550 flow cell was used to sequence each immunoSEQ 96-well plate. Concerning the study's data processing: Because the immunoSEQ output held only junctional sequences and lacked quality scores, the filtering could not match the filtering applied to full-length reads. Sequences were annotated with PyIR, a Python wrapper for IgBLAST v1.9, and V/J genes and CDR3 were assigned using IMGT germline references. Reads with weak V/J assignments (E-value above 1e-6), missing CDR3, stop codons, out-of-frame junctions, or ambiguous translated residues were removed. A V3J clonotype was defined by an identical inferred V gene, J gene, and CDR3 amino acid sequence. Percentage overlap between repertoires was calculated by dividing the number of shared unique clonotypes by the size of the smaller repertoire. Repertoire richness was assessed with RTK rarefaction, the Chao1 estimator, and Recon v2.1 estimates of unobserved clonotypes. For all TCRbeta clonotypes obtained by the gDNA method from a few donors, generation probabilities were computed with OLGA. In TCRdb, the immuneACCESS table is reduced to in-frame sequences with V and J assigned. These tables do not hold every clone; where another copy was compared, an unresolved V gene accounts for under half, and the others remain unexplained. V and J calls and clone size follow that table, whereas D and trimming were derived from the DNA. The sample has approximately 940,000 clones on record, approximately 76% of them singletons. Clones ranked in the top ten supply nearly 1.5% of the sample.

The sequencing sample was made of memory CD4+ T cells sorted from blood. This specimen's cell subset or site label, per the study, means: CD45RA-negative fraction. Rearrangement joined TRBV11-2 to TRBJ1-4, with no confident D gene call. The source of this sequence is a young man in good health. The bases read TGTGCCAGCAGCTTAGTACGGACGGGGTCTAATGAAAAACTGTTTTTT. It codes for CASSLVRTGSNEKLFF.